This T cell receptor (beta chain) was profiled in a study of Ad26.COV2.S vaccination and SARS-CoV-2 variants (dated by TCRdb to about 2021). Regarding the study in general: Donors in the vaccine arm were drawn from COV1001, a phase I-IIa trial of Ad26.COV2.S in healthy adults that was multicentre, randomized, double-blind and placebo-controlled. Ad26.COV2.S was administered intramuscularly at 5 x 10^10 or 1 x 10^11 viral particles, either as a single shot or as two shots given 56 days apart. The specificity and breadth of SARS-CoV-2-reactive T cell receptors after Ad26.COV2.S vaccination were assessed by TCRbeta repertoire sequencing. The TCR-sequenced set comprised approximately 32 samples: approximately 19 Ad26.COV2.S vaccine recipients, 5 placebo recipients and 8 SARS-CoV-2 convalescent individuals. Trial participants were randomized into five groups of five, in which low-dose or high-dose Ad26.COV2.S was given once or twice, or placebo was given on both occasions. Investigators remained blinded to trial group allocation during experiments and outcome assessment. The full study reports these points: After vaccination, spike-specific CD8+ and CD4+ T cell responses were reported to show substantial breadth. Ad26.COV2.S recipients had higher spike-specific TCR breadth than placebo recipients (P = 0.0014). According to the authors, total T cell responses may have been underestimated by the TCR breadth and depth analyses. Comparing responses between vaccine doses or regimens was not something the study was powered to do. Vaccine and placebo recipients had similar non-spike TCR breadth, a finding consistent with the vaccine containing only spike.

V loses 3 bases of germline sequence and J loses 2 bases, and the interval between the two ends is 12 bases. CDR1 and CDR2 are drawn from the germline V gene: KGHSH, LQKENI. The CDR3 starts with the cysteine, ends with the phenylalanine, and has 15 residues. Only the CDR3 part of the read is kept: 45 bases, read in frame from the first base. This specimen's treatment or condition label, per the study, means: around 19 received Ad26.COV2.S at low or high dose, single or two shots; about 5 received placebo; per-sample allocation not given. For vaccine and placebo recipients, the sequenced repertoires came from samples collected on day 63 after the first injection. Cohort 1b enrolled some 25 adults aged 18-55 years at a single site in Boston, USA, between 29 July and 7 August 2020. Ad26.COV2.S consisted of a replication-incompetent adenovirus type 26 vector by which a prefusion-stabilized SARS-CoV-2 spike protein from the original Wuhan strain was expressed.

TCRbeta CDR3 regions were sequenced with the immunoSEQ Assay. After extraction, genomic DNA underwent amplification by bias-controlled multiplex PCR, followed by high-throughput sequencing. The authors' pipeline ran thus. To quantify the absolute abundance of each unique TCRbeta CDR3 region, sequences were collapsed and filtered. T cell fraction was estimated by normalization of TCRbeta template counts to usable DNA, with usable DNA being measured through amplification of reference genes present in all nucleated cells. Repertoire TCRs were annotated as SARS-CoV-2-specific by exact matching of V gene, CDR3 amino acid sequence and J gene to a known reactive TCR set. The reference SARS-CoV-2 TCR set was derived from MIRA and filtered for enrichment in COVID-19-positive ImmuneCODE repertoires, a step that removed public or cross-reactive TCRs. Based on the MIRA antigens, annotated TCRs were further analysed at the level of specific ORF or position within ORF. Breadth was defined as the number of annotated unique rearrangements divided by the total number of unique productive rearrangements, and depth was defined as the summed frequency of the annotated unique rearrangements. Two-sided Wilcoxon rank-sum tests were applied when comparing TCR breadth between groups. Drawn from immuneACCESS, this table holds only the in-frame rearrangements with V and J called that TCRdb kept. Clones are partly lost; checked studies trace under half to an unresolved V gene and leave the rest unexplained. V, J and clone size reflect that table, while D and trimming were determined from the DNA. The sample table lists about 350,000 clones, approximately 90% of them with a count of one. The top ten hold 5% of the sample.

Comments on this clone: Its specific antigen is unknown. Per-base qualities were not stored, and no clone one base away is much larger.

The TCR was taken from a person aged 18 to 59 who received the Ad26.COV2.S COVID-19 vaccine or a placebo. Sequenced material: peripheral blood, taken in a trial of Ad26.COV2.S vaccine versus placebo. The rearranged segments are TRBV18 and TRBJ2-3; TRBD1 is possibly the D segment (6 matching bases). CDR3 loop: CASSPRTDPTDTQYF. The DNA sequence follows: TGTGCCAGCTCACCGAGGACAGACCCCACAGATACGCAGTATTTT.